These T cell receptor beta chains were read from a single sample in a study of cytomegalovirus exposure and HLA in healthy donors. TCRdb's table, derived via immunoSEQ multiplex PCR, lists solely in-frame clones and lacks some. Counted here are about 200,000 clones, approximately 80% occurring once; the ten biggest clones make up about 14%. The sample taken for sequencing was PBMCs. These receptors came from a woman aged 25-40 years in good health and CMV-seropositive. Both conserved end residues are part of each CDR3. D genes are given only for firm matches. Not every row has a clone size; where given, it reads once, few, many or a size class.

j_call,d_call,clone_size,v_call,cdr3_nt,cdr3_aa
TRBJ2-3,-,few,TRBV6-1,TGTGCCAGCAGTGAAGGTCCGGGCACAGATACGCAGTATTTT,CASSEGPGTDTQYF
TRBJ2-7,-,-,TRBV5-4,TGTGCCAGCAGCTTGGCCAATGCGCCCTACGAGCAGTACTTC,CASSLANAPYEQYF
TRBJ2-5,TRBD1,-,TRBV10-3,TGTGCCATCAGTGACAGTTACAGGGGGCAAGAGACCCAGTACTTC,CAISDSYRGQETQYF
TRBJ2-7,-,-,TRBV6-1,TGTGCCAGCAAACAGAAGGCCGCGGGAGAGCAGTACTTC,CASKQKAAGEQYF
TRBJ1-1,-,-,TRBV9,TGTGCCAGCAGCGTAGCTACAGGGTTTGACACTGAAGCTTTCTTT,CASSVATGFDTEAFF
TRBJ2-5,-,-,TRBV7-9,TGTGCCAGCAGCTTAGGGGTCCGGGACATCTTTAAGACCCAGTACTTC,CASSLGVRDIFKTQYF
TRBJ1-4,TRBD1,-,TRBV7-8,TGTGCCAGCAGCAGAACCGGGACAGTAAATGAAAAACTGTTTTTT,CASSRTGTVNEKLFF
TRBJ2-2,TRBD1,once,TRBV29-1,TGCAGCGTTGCCGTTAGGGGGCTTGGCGGGGAGCTGTTTTTT,CSVAVRGLGGELFF
TRBJ1-1,TRBD1,-,TRBV5-4,TGTGCCAGCGCGACAGGGAGCATGAACACTGAAGCTTTCTTT,CASATGSMNTEAFF
TRBJ2-2,-,-,TRBV7-3,TGTGCCAGCAGCTTAGACGGGGGACCCGACACCGGGGAGCTGTTTTTT,CASSLDGGPDTGELFF
TRBJ2-5,-,-,TRBV18,TGTGCCAGCTCACCTCCAGGAGGAGAGACCCAGTACTTC,CASSPPGGETQYF
TRBJ1-2,TRBD1,-,TRBV28,TGTGCCAGTGGACAGGGAGGCTACACCTTC,CASGQGGYTF
TRBJ2-3,TRBD2,-,TRBV4-3,TGCGCCAGCAGCCAAGATCAGGGACTAGCGGTTCCTCATACGCAGTATTTT,CASSQDQGLAVPHTQYF
TRBJ2-7,-,-,TRBV5-6,TGTGCCAGCAGACCAAGAGGAGGAGGCTCCTACGAGCAGTACTTC,CASRPRGGGSYEQYF
TRBJ2-1,-,-,TRBV29-1,TGCAGCGTCAAGCTGCCTAACAATGAGCAGTTCTTC,CSVKLPNNEQFF
TRBJ2-5,TRBD2,-,TRBV30,TGTGCCTGGAGAGCGGGGAGTTGGGAGACCCAGTACTTC,CAWRAGSWETQYF